The rows below give T cell receptor beta chains drawn from one sample of a study of blood T cell repertoires in COVID-19. The protocol was immunoSEQ multiplex PCR, while the TCRdb copy is restricted to in-frame clones and leaves out a portion. The sample has some 150,000 clones, 80% to 90% seen once. Sequenced: peripheral blood. The receptors were gathered from a man aged 50 to 59 with active COVID-19. Each CDR3 is given with its conserved first and last residue. A D gene is named only where the DNA matches it firmly. Size is stated for part of the rows, as once, few or many counts, or as a class when the clone is expanded.

>TRBV6-5|-|TRBJ2-5|-
CASSSVGETQYF
TGTGCCAGCAGTAGCGTGGGAGAGACCCAGTACTTC
>TRBV25-1|TRBD1|TRBJ2-1|-
CASRETGIPYNEQFF
TGTGCCAGCCGTGAGACAGGGATCCCCTACAATGAGCAGTTCTTC
>TRBV4-1|-|TRBJ2-4|-
CASSPQLGEYIQYF
TGCGCCAGCAGCCCCCAATTAGGGGAATACATTCAGTACTTC
>TRBV2|-|TRBJ1-5|-
CASSVNYSNQPQHF
TGTGCCAGCAGTGTTAATTATAGCAATCAGCCCCAGCATTTT
>TRBV18|-|TRBJ2-5|once
CASSPGLEETQYF
TGTGCCAGCTCACCAGGTCTGGAGGAGACCCAGTACTTC
>TRBV5-4|TRBD2|TRBJ2-5|once
CASSAGVETQYF
TGTGCCAGCAGCGCGGGGGTGGAGACCCAGTACTTC
>TRBV5-6|-|TRBJ2-7|-
CASSLTPSALYEQYF
TGTGCCAGCAGCTTAACCCCTAGCGCTCTCTACGAGCAGTACTTC
>TRBV7-9|-|TRBJ2-1|-
CASSFTRGSTDEQFF
TGTGCCAGCAGCTTTACACGGGGGTCCACCGATGAGCAGTTCTTC
>TRBV6-5|-|TRBJ2-7|-
CASRSTGGNMEQYF
TGTGCCAGCAGGTCGACAGGTGGTAACATGGAGCAGTACTTC
>TRBV29-1|TRBD1|TRBJ1-1|-
CSVDNLGTDEAFF
TGCAGCGTTGACAATTTGGGGACAGATGAAGCTTTCTTT
>TRBV19|-|TRBJ1-1|-
CATREGTLKAFF
TGTGCCACAAGGGAGGGAACCCTCAAAGCTTTCTTT
>TRBV7-8|-|TRBJ1-2|few
CASSRTAGPGNYGYTF
TGTGCCAGCAGCCGGACCGCAGGCCCAGGGAACTATGGCTACACCTTC
>TRBV6-1|-|TRBJ1-5|-
CASSDGTLTQPQHF
TGTGCCAGCAGTGATGGCACCCTTACTCAGCCCCAGCATTTT
>TRBV7-9|TRBD1|TRBJ2-3|-
CASSLGQGNTQYF
TGTGCCAGCAGCTTAGGACAGGGGAATACGCAGTATTTT
>TRBV12-3/TRBV12-4|-|TRBJ2-2|-
CASSPANTGELFF
TGTGCCAGCAGTCCGGCGAACACCGGGGAGCTGTTTTTT
>TRBV4-2|TRBD1|TRBJ1-2|-
CASSTNGQAPNYGYTF
TGTGCCAGCAGCACTAACGGACAGGCCCCTAACTATGGCTACACCTTC
>TRBV7-6|TRBD1|TRBJ1-1|once
CASSLGTGGVTEAFF
TGTGCCAGCAGCTTAGGGACAGGGGGGGTCACTGAAGCTTTCTTT
>TRBV7-8|-|TRBJ1-2|-
CASSLGGTHYGYTF
TGTGCCAGCAGCTTAGGGGGGACACACTATGGCTACACCTTC
>TRBV19|TRBD2|TRBJ2-5|-
CASSIDGLAGAETQYF
TGTGCCAGTAGTATAGATGGACTAGCGGGGGCGGAGACCCAGTACTTC
>TRBV19|-|TRBJ1-6|-
CASRGEGGALHF
TGTGCCAGTAGGGGAGAAGGCGGCGCCCTCCACTTT
>TRBV2|-|TRBJ1-1|-
CARSASGTEAFF
TGTGCCAGATCCGCCAGTGGCACTGAAGCTTTCTTT
>TRBV6-1|-|TRBJ1-5|few
CASSEVRVEPQHF
TGTGCCAGCAGTGAAGTCAGGGTAGAGCCCCAGCATTTT
>TRBV5-8|TRBD1|TRBJ1-6|-
CASSTRIPGTGDSPLHF
TGTGCCAGCAGCACTCGCATACCCGGGACAGGGGATTCACCCCTCCACTTT
>TRBV6-6|-|TRBJ1-6|few
CASSYSPGVALHF
TGTGCCAGCAGTTACTCCCCCGGGGTGGCCCTCCACTTT
>TRBV7-3|TRBD1|TRBJ2-7|-
CASSRKTDPGQVLYEQYF
TGTGCCAGCAGCAGAAAAACTGATCCGGGACAGGTGCTATACGAGCAGTACTTC
>TRBV5-1|-|TRBJ1-3|-
CASSFEVSGPGGNTIYF
TGCGCCAGCAGCTTTGAAGTGAGTGGCCCGGGTGGAAACACCATATATTTT
>TRBV5-1|-|TRBJ2-2|-
CASSLGRTGSGELFF
TGCGCCAGCAGCTTGGGCAGGACTGGCAGCGGGGAGCTGTTTTTT
>TRBV6-5|-|TRBJ1-6|-
CASSPNRNSPLHF
TGTGCCAGCAGCCCAAACAGGAATTCACCCCTCCACTTT
>TRBV5-4|-|TRBJ2-7|-
CASSLLASDYEQYF
TGTGCCAGCAGCTTGCTAGCCTCGGACTACGAGCAGTACTTC
>TRBV5-8|TRBD2|TRBJ2-5|-
CASSRGLAGVKETQYF
TGTGCCAGCAGCCGTGGGCTAGCGGGGGTAAAAGAGACCCAGTACTTC
>TRBV19|-|TRBJ2-7|few
CASSSGETYEQYF
TGTGCCAGTAGTTCGGGGGAGACCTACGAGCAGTACTTC
>TRBV7-8|TRBD2|TRBJ2-5|once
CASSLALAGTETQYF
TGTGCCAGCAGCTTAGCGCTAGCGGGGACAGAGACCCAGTACTTC
>TRBV6-2/TRBV6-3|-|TRBJ1-1|-
CASSFLGQGTEAFF
TGTGCCAGCAGTTTTCTAGGGCAGGGGACTGAAGCTTTCTTT
>TRBV19|TRBD1|TRBJ1-1|once
CASITRTGGTEAFF
TGTGCCAGTATCACCCGGACAGGGGGGACTGAAGCTTTCTTT
>TRBV25-1|-|TRBJ1-2|once
CASSEGGRYGYTF
TGTGCCAGCAGTGAGGGGGGTCGGTATGGCTACACCTTC
>TRBV4-1|TRBD1|TRBJ1-6|-
CASSQYTGQGTGKSPLHF
TGCGCCAGCAGCCAATATACGGGACAGGGGACTGGAAAATCACCCCTCCACTTT
>TRBV5-5|TRBD2|TRBJ2-3|-
CASSATSGALTQYF
TGTGCCAGCAGCGCGACTAGCGGGGCCTTGACGCAGTATTTT
>TRBV6-5|-|TRBJ1-5|-
CASSPGGDQPQHF
TGTGCCAGCAGTCCCGGGGGTGATCAGCCCCAGCATTTT
>TRBV18|-|TRBJ2-1|-
CASSRSQGLDEQFF
TGTGCCAGCTCACGATCCCAGGGTCTCGATGAGCAGTTCTTC
>TRBV5-1|TRBD2|TRBJ2-7|-
CASSSAAGVLLPYEQYF
TGCGCCAGCAGCTCCGCGGCGGGGGTCCTTCTTCCCTACGAGCAGTACTTC
>TRBV7-9|TRBD1|TRBJ1-5|-
CASSGSGGQPQHF
TGTGCCAGCAGCGGATCAGGGGGGCAGCCCCAGCATTTT
>TRBV7-2|-|TRBJ2-2|-
CASSLLEYPGELFF
TGTGCCAGCAGCTTACTGGAGTACCCCGGGGAGCTGTTTTTT
>TRBV4-3|TRBD1|TRBJ2-7|once
CASSQDDRGSYEQYF
TGCGCCAGCAGCCAAGATGACAGGGGGTCGTACGAGCAGTACTTC
>TRBV2|-|TRBJ2-1|-
CASRLMPVSYNEQFF
TGTGCCAGCCGTTTGATGCCGGTTTCCTACAATGAGCAGTTCTTC
>TRBV6-5|TRBD2|TRBJ2-1|-
CASTGLAGGTLSRFF
TGTGCCAGCACCGGACTAGCGGGGGGCACTCTATCGCGGTTCTTC
>TRBV2|-|TRBJ2-7|-
CASSELESYEQYF
TGTGCCAGCAGTGAATTGGAGTCCTACGAGCAGTACTTC
>TRBV10-2|TRBD1|TRBJ2-1|-
CASSVTGGARNEQFF
TGCGCCAGCAGTGTGACAGGGGGCGCGAGGAATGAGCAGTTCTTC
>TRBV7-3|TRBD2|TRBJ2-3|-
CASSLPAGTSGPGSTDTQYF
TGTGCCAGCAGCCTCCCCGCCGGGACTAGCGGGCCCGGGAGCACAGATACGCAGTATTTT
>TRBV27|-|TRBJ2-3|once
CASSPPGTDTDTQYF
TGTGCCAGCAGTCCCCCGGGAACGGACACAGATACGCAGTATTTT
>TRBV10-3|TRBD1|TRBJ1-2|-
CAISVEGAAYGYTF
TGTGCCATCTCGGTCGAGGGGGCGGCCTATGGCTACACCTTC
>TRBV6-4|TRBD1|TRBJ1-1|-
CASRRTGGDTEAFF
TGTGCCAGCAGACGAACAGGGGGCGACACTGAAGCTTTCTTT
>TRBV7-2|-|TRBJ1-1|-
CASSSQGLDTEAFF
TGTGCCAGCAGCTCCCAGGGGCTGGACACTGAAGCTTTCTTT
>TRBV6-1|TRBD1|TRBJ1-2|-
CASSERFWTGADYGYTF
TGTGCCAGCAGTGAAAGGTTTTGGACAGGGGCTGACTATGGCTACACCTTC
>TRBV27|TRBD1|TRBJ2-2|-
CASSFRQGVGELFF
TGTGCCAGCAGTTTCAGACAGGGCGTCGGGGAGCTGTTTTTT
>TRBV5-1|TRBD1|TRBJ2-2|-
CASRRQGANTGELFF
TGCGCCAGCCGCCGACAGGGGGCGAACACCGGGGAGCTGTTTTTT
>TRBV6-5|TRBD1|TRBJ1-2|-
CASSYGQGVYGYTF
TGTGCCAGCAGTTACGGACAGGGGGTTTATGGCTACACCTTC
>TRBV5-4|TRBD1|TRBJ1-1|-
CASSLVEGANTEAFF
TGTGCCAGCAGCTTGGTGGAGGGGGCGAACACTGAAGCTTTCTTT
>TRBV7-9|TRBD1|TRBJ2-7|few
CASSPRDSQTYEQYF
TGTGCCAGCAGTCCTAGGGACAGCCAAACCTACGAGCAGTACTTC
>TRBV19|-|TRBJ1-1|once
CASSSQGRLNTEAFF
TGTGCCAGTAGTTCCCAGGGGCGGCTGAACACTGAAGCTTTCTTT